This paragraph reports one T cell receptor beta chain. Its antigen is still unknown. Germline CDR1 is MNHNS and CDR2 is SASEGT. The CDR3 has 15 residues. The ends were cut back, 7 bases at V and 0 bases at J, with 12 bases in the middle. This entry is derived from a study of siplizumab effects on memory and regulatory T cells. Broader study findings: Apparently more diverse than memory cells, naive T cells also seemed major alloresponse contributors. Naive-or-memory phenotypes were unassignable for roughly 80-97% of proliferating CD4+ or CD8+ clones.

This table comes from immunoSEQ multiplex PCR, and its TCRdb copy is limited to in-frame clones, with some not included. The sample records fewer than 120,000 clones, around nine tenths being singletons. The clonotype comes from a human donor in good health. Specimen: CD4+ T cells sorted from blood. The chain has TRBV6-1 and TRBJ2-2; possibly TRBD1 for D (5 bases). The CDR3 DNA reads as TGTGCCAGCATTCGAGACAGTCCGAACACCGGGGAGCTGTTTTTT. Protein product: CASIRDSPNTGELFF.